These 27 T cell receptor beta chains came from one sample sequenced in a study of vaccination effects on CD4 cells after COVID-19. These TCRs' antigens remain unknown. It was after more than nine days of culture that CD4+ T cells were isolated. TCRdb's copy holds only in-frame clones and misses some; the assay was immunoSEQ multiplex PCR. The sample has tens of thousands of clones, about 65% seen once. The material was CD4+ T cells from PBMCs cultured without peptide, obtained before COVID-19 vaccination. Source of these receptors: a human donor who received a COVID-19 vaccine.

The rearrangement uses TRBV6-5 and TRBJ2-5; 7 nucleotides match TRBD1. CDR1 is MNHEY, CDR2 SVGAGI, per germline. V dropped 6 bases and J dropped 5; count of bases not matched to a gene: 6. The CDR3 is made up of 13 amino acids. CDR3 DNA sequence: TGTGCCAGCAGAACAGGGGCGAGGGAGACCCAGTACTTC. It yields the protein CASRTGARETQYF.

The chain carries TRBV10-3 and TRBJ1-5; D remains unclear. Germline V CDR1 and CDR2: ENHRY, SYGVKD. This CDR3 contains 15 residues. Trimming shortened V by 0 bases and J by 0 bases, and 6 bases separated the two germline ends. In DNA, the CDR3 is TGTGCCATCAGTGAGTCCTTGAATAGCAATCAGCCCCAGCATTTT. It encodes CAISESLNSNQPQHF.

This sequence joins TRBV3-1 (or the pseudogene TRBV3-2) and TRBJ1-3; D uncertain. The V gene's germline CDR1 is LGHDT and CDR2 YNNKEL (reference sequence). Deletions cut 4 bases from V and 1 base from J, with 23 bases between. This CDR3 comprises 19 residues. CDR3 coding DNA: TGTGCCAGCAGCCTAACCTTTGTAAGCCTTTGGGGATCTGGAAACACCATATATTTT. This gives the protein CASSLTFVSLWGSGNTIYF.

The chain links TRBV19 to TRBJ2-2, with D perhaps assigned TRBD1 or TRBD2 (6 bases each). The length of the CDR3 is 15 residues. Germline V gives CDR1 LNHDA, CDR2 SQIVND (reference sequence). The V gene lost 5 bases and the J gene lost 6 bases, with 16 bases spanning the gap. CDR3 coding DNA: TGTGCCAGTAGTCTCCGATGGGGGGCGTCCGGGGAGCTGTTTTTT. It encodes CASSLRWGASGELFF.

This clone was found a few times. The J gene is TRBJ2-6, the V gene TRBV7-2; unclear D gene. The V and J ends lost 3 bases and 0 bases respectively, with 6 bases between them. Looked up from germline, CDR1 is SGHTA and CDR2 is FQGNSA. The CDR3 contains 15 residues. The CDR3 nucleotides are TGTGCCAGCAGCTTCGGATTCTCTGGGGCCAACGTCCTGACTTTC. It is translated as CASSFGFSGANVLTF.

The chain recombines TRBV6-5 with TRBJ1-5; D gene uncertain. The CDR3 runs to 13 residues. The V end was cut by 7 bases, the J end by 2 bases, with 9 bases between. CDR1 MNHEY and CDR2 SVGAGI come from the germline V gene. The CDR3 DNA sequence: TGTGCCAGCATCCGGGATGGCAATCAGCCCCAGCATTTT. Amino acids: CASIRDGNQPQHF.

This chain uses TRBV3-1 (or the pseudogene TRBV3-2) with TRBJ1-5; no clear D. V was cut by 2 bases and J by 4 bases, with 6 bases left in between. The CDR3 has 13 residues. CDR1 LGHDT and CDR2 YNNKEL come from the germline V gene (reference sequence). The CDR3 nucleotides are TGTGCCAGCAGCCAATCAGATAATCAGCCCCAGCATTTT. Translation gives CASSQSDNQPQHF.

This clone has just a few counts. V and J are TRBV19 and TRBJ1-6; 9 bases fit TRBD1. The V segment lost 8 bases and the J segment 9 bases; nucleotides outside the gene matches: 5. The CDR3 length is 13 residues. Germline-derived CDR1 and CDR2 are LNHDA and SQIVND (reference sequence). DNA of the CDR3: TGTGCCAGTTCCGAGGACAGGGGTTCACCCCTCCACTTT. Translating it yields CASSEDRGSPLHF.

The DNA for the CDR3 is TGTGCCAGCAGAGTCACCACAGGATATCAGCCCCAGCATTTT. Residues: CASRVTTGYQPQHF. The V call is TRBV6-5, the J call TRBJ1-5; tentatively, D is TRBD1 (5 bases). There are 14 residues in the CDR3. Per germline, CDR1 MNHEY and CDR2 SVGAGI. With 6 bases removed from V and 5 bases from J, the gap between germline ends came to 14 bases.

The chain is built from TRBV24-1 and TRBJ2-2, with D perhaps given as TRBD1 or TRBD2 (5 bases each). Trimming removed 5 bases at V and 3 bases at J, with 9 bases between. Germline V CDR1 and CDR2: KGHDR, SFDVKD. The CDR3 consists of 14 residues. The DNA for the CDR3 is TGTGCCACCAGTGGAGGGGCGGACACCGGGGAGCTGTTTTTT. Its protein product is CATSGGADTGELFF.

CDR3 sequence reads: CSVHQGTGNTEAFF. As DNA, the CDR3 is TGCAGCGTCCATCAAGGGACAGGGAACACTGAAGCTTTCTTT. The chain combines TRBV29-1 with TRBJ1-1, with TRBD1 matching 8 bases. The junction had 7 bases not matched to a gene; V was cut back by 6 bases and J by 1 base. The CDR3 is made up of 14 amino acids. Germline-derived CDR1 and CDR2 are SQVTM and ANQGSEA.

This chain uses TRBV5-5 with TRBJ2-7, with D possibly TRBD2 on 5 matching bases. The germline V gene encodes CDR1 SGHKS and CDR2 YYEKEE (reference sequence). The length of the CDR3 is 15 residues. V lost 0 bases and J lost 1, with 11 bases in between. CDR3 protein: CASSLAWTESYEQYF. The CDR3 DNA is TGTGCCAGCAGCTTGGCCTGGACTGAATCCTACGAGCAGTACTTC.

The genes are TRBV4-2 and TRBJ2-3; D is unresolved. V shed 1 base and J shed 2 bases, with 10 bases lying between them. The CDR3 is 15 amino acids. The germline CDR1 and CDR2 sequences are LGHNA and YNFKEQ. CDR3 sequence reads: CASSQVHQATDTQYF. The DNA of the CDR3 is TGTGCCAGCAGCCAAGTGCACCAAGCCACAGATACGCAGTATTTT.

The chain carries TRBV10-2 and TRBJ1-4, with TRBD1 matching 10 bases. The CDR3 contains 17 residues. J was trimmed by 7 bases and V by 2 bases; bases with no gene match: 10. The germline gives CDR1 WSHSY, CDR2 SAAADI. The CDR3 reads CASSETSGTGDSEKLFF. The CDR3, as DNA: TGCGCCAGCAGTGAGACCTCCGGGACAGGGGATAGTGAAAAACTGTTTTTT.

This clone is deemed medium-sized. The chain combines TRBV19 with TRBJ2-7, with D possibly matching TRBD2 (6 bases). Germline V gives CDR1 LNHDA, CDR2 SQIVND (reference sequence). V shed 8 bases and J shed 2 bases, with 16 bases lying between them. The CDR3 runs to 14 residues. DNA for the CDR3: TGTGCCAGTGCCCTTGGCGGGGTGGCCTACGAGCAGTACTTC. This encodes CASALGGVAYEQYF.

The chain links TRBV5-1 to TRBJ2-3, with TRBD1 matching 7 bases. CDR1 SGHRS and CDR2 YFSETQ come from the germline V gene. The CDR3 consists of 14 residues. J was trimmed by 3 bases and V by 4 bases; bases with no gene match: 5. CDR3 sequence (DNA): TGCGCCAGCAGCCCTCGACAGGGTACAGATACGCAGTATTTT. Protein product: CASSPRQGTDTQYF. Looking up the rest from reference TRBV5-1 and TRBJ2-3 gives the full variable domain: KAGVTQTPRYLIKTRGQQVTLSCSPISGHRSVSWYQQTPGQGLQFLFEYFSETQRNKGNFPGRFSGRQFSNSRSEMNVSTLELGDSALYLCASSPRQGTDTQYFGPGTRLTVL.

The rearrangement uses TRBV6-6 and TRBJ1-1; perhaps TRBD1 as D (6 bases). V was pared by 7 bases and J by 0 bases, with 12 bases between. This CDR3 spans 14 amino acids. Germline CDR1 MNHNY, CDR2 SVGAGI (reference sequence). The CDR3 protein is CASMGAGLNTEAFF. The CDR3 DNA is TGTGCCAGCATGGGGGCCGGATTGAACACTGAAGCTTTCTTT.

This CDR3 reads CASSLWSGAFNYGYTF. CDR3 nucleotide sequence: TGTGCCAGCAGTTTATGGTCAGGGGCATTTAACTATGGCTACACCTTC. This rearrangement joins TRBV28 to TRBJ1-2; maybe TRBD1 (6 bases). Germline CDR1 MDHEN, CDR2 SYDVKM. V dropped 0 bases and J dropped 1 base, with 12 bases sitting between them. The CDR3 covers 16 residues.

This rearrangement joins TRBV25-1 to TRBJ2-3, with 10 bases that match TRBD2. The V gene's germline CDR1 is MGHDK and CDR2 SYGVNS. The CDR3 has 17 amino acids. The junction had 12 bases not matched to a gene; V was cut back by 8 bases and J by 1 base. CDR3 in amino acids: CASGRTSGLAGTDTQYF. In DNA, the CDR3 is TGTGCCAGCGGCCGGACTTCAGGACTAGCGGGCACAGATACGCAGTATTTT.

Only a few counts were recorded for this clone. V is TRBV5-1 and J is TRBJ1-1; unclear D gene. There are 10 residues in the CDR3. Germline lookup yields CDR1 SGHRS and CDR2 YFSETQ. V was shortened by 7 bases and J by 7 bases, with 8 bases between the two germline ends. The CDR3 region is CASPMGEAFF. The CDR3 DNA sequence: TGCGCCAGCCCCATGGGTGAAGCTTTCTTT. Complete variable domain (other parts from reference TRBV5-1 and TRBJ1-1): KAGVTQTPRYLIKTRGQQVTLSCSPISGHRSVSWYQQTPGQGLQFLFEYFSETQRNKGNFPGRFSGRQFSNSRSEMNVSTLELGDSALYLCASPMGEAFFGQGTRLTVV.

DNA for the CDR3: TGTGCCAGCAGCCAAGGACACTACACAGATACGCAGTATTTT. Amino acids: CASSQGHYTDTQYF. The J gene is TRBJ2-3, the V gene TRBV5-6; D is possibly TRBD1 (5 bases). The germline V gene encodes CDR1 SGHDT and CDR2 YYEEEE. The CDR3 has 14 residues. V lost 4 bases and J 2 bases, leaving 11 bases between the germline ends.

This chain joins TRBV7-9 and TRBJ2-5; tentative D call: TRBD2 (5 bases). Germline CDR1 and CDR2: SEHNR and FQNEAQ (reference sequence). This CDR3 is 15 amino acids long. Trimming removed 4 bases from V and 2 bases from J, with 14 bases in between. The CDR3 DNA is TGTGCCAGCAGCTCGACGGGGAGTTGGCAAGAGACCCAGTACTTC. Its translation is CASSSTGSWQETQYF.

The chain links TRBV7-9 to TRBJ2-5, with 10 nucleotides matching TRBD2. Germline-derived CDR1 and CDR2 are SEHNR and FQNEAQ (reference sequence). Unmatched junction bases numbered 5, after V lost 2 bases and J lost 5 bases. The CDR3 contains 15 residues. The DNA of the CDR3 is TGTGCCAGCAGCTTAACCTCTAGCGGGGGTGAGACCCAGTACTTC. This sequence encodes CASSLTSSGGETQYF.

As DNA, the CDR3 is TGCGCCAGCAGCTCGACAGGGAGGGACACCGGGGAGCTGTTTTTT. Residues: CASSSTGRDTGELFF. The chain is built from TRBV5-1 and TRBJ2-2; D possibly uses TRBD1 or TRBD2 (7 bases each). The germline V and J ends were trimmed by 3 bases and 3 bases, with 12 bases remaining between them. The V gene's germline CDR1 is SGHRS and CDR2 YFSETQ. This CDR3 has 15 residues.

This chain uses TRBV2 with TRBJ1-2; D is possibly TRBD1 (5 bases). CDR3 length: 15 residues. CDR1 is SNHLY, CDR2 FYNNEI, per germline. Trimming took 6 bases from V and 4 from J, leaving 18 bases between them. The chain's CDR3 is CASSGYGRQSYGYTF. Here the CDR3 DNA reads TGTGCCAGCAGCGGTTACGGGAGACAGTCCTATGGCTACACCTTC.

This clone was seen once. The rearrangement uses TRBV4-1 and TRBJ2-1; the match to TRBD2 covers 13 bases. Germline V lookup: CDR1 MGHRA, CDR2 YSYEKL. V was clipped by 3 bases and J by 2 bases; unmatched bases: 10. CDR3 length: 19 residues. The CDR3 region has the DNA TGCGCCAGCAGCCACACGACTAGCGGGGGGCCCGGGCCCTACAATGAGCAGTTCTTC. Protein: CASSHTTSGGPGPYNEQFF.

The rearrangement links TRBV5-1 to TRBJ2-5; D not certain. The CDR3 contains 15 residues. CDR1 is SGHRS, CDR2 YFSETQ, per germline. V was shortened by 0 bases and J by 0 bases, with 9 bases between the two germline ends. The CDR3 sequence is CASSLVSLDQETQYF. The DNA of the CDR3 is TGCGCCAGCAGCTTGGTATCGTTGGACCAAGAGACCCAGTACTTC.